These 27 T cell receptor beta chains were sequenced from one sample in a study of persistence of HIV-infected CD4 T cells (TCRdb year 2020). The immunoSEQ hsTCRB assay version 4 in survey mode was used to sequence TCRbeta repertoires from genomic DNA. The source is immuneACCESS, and TCRdb retained only in-frame sequences with V and J called. Part of the clones is not carried over; for the studies checked, unresolved V genes explain less than half of this, and the remainder is unexplained. The sample contains 35,000 to 55,000 clones, roughly 90% of them found a single time. Jointly, the top ten make up 0.85% to 1.3% of the sample. Their target antigens are unknown. The sample's treatment or condition label, in plain terms: suppressive antiretroviral therapy. As a nonspecific positive control representing the CD4+ T cell repertoire, the cells were stimulated with anti-CD3/anti-CD28 magnetic beads. Responding CD4+ T cells were sorted on the basis of upregulation of both CD40 ligand and CD69.

The material was CD4+ T cells sorted from PBMCs after roughly 20-hour stimulation, obtained from a patient who received antiretroviral therapy. Reading the label with the study, this specimen's cell subset or site is: CD40L+CD69+ CD4 T cells responding to anti-CD3/anti-CD28 beads, representing the overall repertoire. The receptors derive from an adult man with HIV who was CMV-seropositive.

The genes are TRBV30 and TRBJ1-5, with 7 bases matching TRBD1. This CDR3 has 20 amino acids. From germline, CDR1 is GTSNPN and CDR2 SVGIG (reference sequence). With 0 bases clipped from V and 2 bases from J, the junction kept 19 bases outside the gene matches. The CDR3 here is CAWSVREQGLSVFGNQPQHF. Here the CDR3 DNA reads TGTGCCTGGAGTGTACGGGAACAGGGGTTGTCTGTGTTCGGCAATCAGCCCCAGCATTTT. The whole variable domain, remainder taken from reference TRBV30 and TRBJ1-5, is SQTIHQWPATLVQPVGSPLSLECTVEGTSNPNLYWYRQAAGRGLQLLFYSVGIGQISSEVPQNLSASRPQDRQFILSSKKLLLSDSGFYLCAWSVREQGLSVFGNQPQHFGDGTRLSIL.

The rearrangement joins TRBV24-1 to TRBJ1-2; D perhaps matches TRBD1 (6 bases). CDR3 length: 12 residues. Germline values: CDR1 KGHDR, CDR2 SFDVKD. Trimming shortened V by 3 bases and J by 7 bases, and 8 bases separated the two germline ends. Written as DNA, the CDR3 is TGTGCCACCAGTGATGCGACAGGTGGCTACACCTTC. Amino acids: CATSDATGGYTF.

The chain is built from TRBV5-1 and TRBJ1-4; the D gene is possibly TRBD1 (5 bases). Deletions cut 0 bases from V and 0 bases from J, with 12 bases between. This CDR3 comprises 17 residues. Germline V lookup: CDR1 SGHRS, CDR2 YFSETQ. In DNA, the CDR3 is TGCGCCAGCAGCTTGGAGGGACCGATGGCAACTAATGAAAAACTGTTTTTT. Its protein product is CASSLEGPMATNEKLFF.

This chain connects TRBV4-2 to TRBJ1-3; no definite D call. The CDR3 sequence is 15 residues long. CDR1 is LGHNA and CDR2 is YNFKEQ in the germline V gene. The ends were cut back, 1 base at V and 6 bases at J, with 13 bases in the middle. CDR3 loop: CASSQGRGRENTIYF. CDR3 nucleotides: TGTGCCAGCAGCCAAGGGAGAGGGAGAGAAAACACCATATATTTT.

This clone was counted only a few times. The chain combines TRBV24-1 with TRBJ1-5; no clear D gene. The V end lost 9 bases, the J end lost 2 bases, and 7 bases lay between the germline ends. CDR1 and CDR2 from the germline V gene are KGHDR and SFDVKD. This CDR3 region has 12 residues. CDR3 sequence: CATFLGNQPQHF. CDR3 in DNA: TGTGCCACCTTTCTAGGCAATCAGCCCCAGCATTTT.

The rearrangement joins TRBV4-1 to TRBJ2-7, with D hard to call. The V gene's germline CDR1 is MGHRA and CDR2 YSYEKL. There are 14 residues in the CDR3. Trimming took 1 base from V and 2 from J, leaving 9 bases between them. The CDR3 bases are TGCGCCAGCAGCCAAGTAGGGATGACCTACGAGCAGTACTTC. This codes for CASSQVGMTYEQYF.

The chain recombines TRBV5-6 with TRBJ1-2; 7 bases are shared with TRBD1. The germline CDR1 and CDR2 sequences are SGHDT and YYEEEE. CDR3 length: 13 amino acids. V dropped 2 bases and J dropped 5; count of bases not matched to a gene: 3. The CDR3 protein is CASSLGTAYGYTF. CDR3 bases: TGTGCCAGCAGCTTAGGGACAGCTTATGGCTACACCTTC.

This clone was recorded once. The rearrangement links TRBV28 to TRBJ1-4; D remains ambiguous. The CDR3 extends over 14 amino acids. Germline CDR1 reads MDHEN; CDR2 reads SYDVKM. V shed 5 bases and J shed 4 bases, with 11 bases lying between them. CDR3 nucleotides: TGTGCCAGCAGTAAACCCGGATTTAATGAAAAACTGTTTTTT. Translating gives CASSKPGFNEKLFF.

The rearrangement links TRBV20-1 to TRBJ1-1, with D perhaps TRBD1 (5 bases). Germline lookup yields CDR1 DFQATT and CDR2 SNEGSKA (reference sequence). Trimming pared 3 bases from V and 7 bases from J, leaving 12 bases between. CDR3 size: 12 residues. CDR3 nucleotides: TGCAGTGCTAGTTTAAGGGACTTTGAAGCTTTCTTT. Amino acid sequence: CSASLRDFEAFF.

The V and J genes are TRBV7-2 and TRBJ2-1; tentatively, D is TRBD2 (7 bases). CDR3 length: 17 residues. V lost 2 bases and J 6 bases, leaving 20 bases between the germline ends. CDR1 and CDR2 (germline): SGHTA, FQGNSA. CDR3 in amino acids: CASSLLGGGQSVNEQFF. In DNA form, the CDR3 reads TGTGCCAGCAGCTTACTTGGGGGGGGGCAATCTGTCAATGAGCAGTTCTTC. Based on the CDR3 plus reference TRBV7-2 and TRBJ2-1, the full variable domain is GAGVSQSPSNKVTEKGKDVELRCDPISGHTALYWYRQSLGQGLEFLIYFQGNSAPDKSGLPSDRFSAERTGGSVSTLTIQRTQQEDSAVYLCASSLLGGGQSVNEQFFGPGTRLTVL.

The chain is built from TRBV7-3 and TRBJ2-2, with 8 bases lining up with TRBD2. The CDR3 is 14 amino acids. CDR1 is SGHTA, CDR2 FQGTGA, per germline. After removal of 6 bases from V and 3 bases from J, the junction contained 3 bases not matched to a gene. CDR3 bases: TGTGCCAGCAGGGGGCGGGGGGACACCGGGGAGCTGTTTTTT. Amino acid sequence: CASRGRGDTGELFF.

This rearrangement joins TRBV28 to TRBJ1-2; 8 nucleotides align to TRBD1. Looked up from germline, CDR1 is MDHEN and CDR2 is SYDVKM. This CDR3 contains 15 residues. After removal of 4 bases from V and 1 base from J, the junction contained 5 bases not matched to a gene. CDR3 sequence (DNA): TGTGCCAGCAGTTATCGACAGGGGTTTAACTATGGCTACACCTTC. As protein: CASSYRQGFNYGYTF.

The table lists this clone with a count of one. The rearrangement uses TRBV9 and TRBJ2-4, with 9 bases fitting TRBD1. CDR3 size: 15 residues. Trimming at V came to 4 bases and at J to 8 bases, leaving 10 bases not matched to a gene. Germline lookup yields CDR1 SGDLS and CDR2 YYNGEE. In DNA form, the CDR3 reads TGTGCCAGCAGCCTGGAGGGACAGGGAAGAGACATTCAGTACTTC. Translating it yields CASSLEGQGRDIQYF.

The J gene is TRBJ2-7, the V gene TRBV15; the match to TRBD1 covers 8 bases. CDR3 length equals 15 residues. V dropped 3 bases and J dropped 2; count of bases not matched to a gene: 6. Germline lookup yields CDR1 LNHNV and CDR2 YYDKDF (reference sequence). The chain's CDR3 is CATSSPDRATYEQYF. In DNA, the CDR3 is TGTGCCACCAGCAGTCCGGACAGGGCAACCTACGAGCAGTACTTC.

The chain couples TRBV18 to TRBJ1-1; 10 bases line up with TRBD1. With V trimmed by 5 bases and J by 7 bases, 4 bases remained unmatched. Looked up from germline, CDR1 is KGHSH and CDR2 is LQKENI. This CDR3 spans 13 amino acids. The CDR3 is CASSSTGGIEAFF. CDR3 bases: TGTGCCAGCTCATCGACAGGGGGCATTGAAGCTTTCTTT.

This rearrangement joins TRBV5-8 to TRBJ1-1; D is uncertain. Trimming cost V 3 bases and J 8 bases, with 14 bases left between them. This CDR3 comprises 13 residues. Germline V gene lookup returns CDR1 SGHTS and CDR2 YDEGEE. The CDR3, as DNA: TGTGCCAGCAGCTCCCCCCCGACTTTGGAAGCTTTCTTT. This gives the protein CASSSPPTLEAFF.

The rearrangement joins TRBV4-1 to TRBJ2-1; D perhaps matches TRBD2 (5 bases). V was trimmed by 1 base and J by 0 bases, leaving 13 bases between them. The CDR3 totals 17 residues. Germline V lookup: CDR1 MGHRA, CDR2 YSYEKL. The CDR3 region has the DNA TGCGCCAGCAGCCAAGTATCCCCGGGATCCTCCTACAATGAGCAGTTCTTC. Translating gives CASSQVSPGSSYNEQFF.

This clone was seen once. The chain has TRBV10-1 and TRBJ1-1; D unclear. Trimming cost V 3 bases and J 0 bases, with 5 bases left between them. CDR3 length equals 13 residues. The germline gives CDR1 WNHNN, CDR2 SYGVQD (reference sequence). The CDR3 sequence: CASSELLNTEAFF. In nucleotides, the CDR3 is TGCGCCAGCAGTGAACTGTTGAACACTGAAGCTTTCTTT.

The chain carries TRBV7-8 and TRBJ2-7, with 8 bases identical to TRBD1. The CDR3 is made up of 15 amino acids. CDR1 and CDR2 from the germline V gene are SGHVS and FQNEAQ. V lost 3 bases, J lost 9 bases, and 13 bases stayed unmatched. The CDR3 region is CASSFQDRELYRQYF. DNA of the CDR3: TGTGCCAGCAGCTTCCAGGACAGGGAGCTCTACAGGCAGTACTTC.

The chain recombines TRBV19 with TRBJ1-5, with TRBD1 as a possible D gene (5 bases). The CDR3 sequence is 15 residues long. CDR1 is LNHDA, CDR2 SQIVND, per germline (reference sequence). The V end was cut by 4 bases, the J end by 0 bases, with 10 bases between. The CDR3 DNA sequence: TGTGCCAGTAGTACTCGAGGGGATAGCAATCAGCCCCAGCATTTT. It encodes CASSTRGDSNQPQHF.

In DNA form, the CDR3 reads TGCAGCGCTCTCACAGGAGATCCTAACTATGGCTACACCTTC. Translated, it gives CSALTGDPNYGYTF. The V call is TRBV29-1, the J call TRBJ1-2; D is perhaps TRBD1 (5 bases). This CDR3 contains 14 residues. V was clipped by 7 bases and J by 0 bases, with 15 bases between them. The V gene's germline CDR1 is SQVTM and CDR2 ANQGSEA.

The chain employs TRBV7-2 and TRBJ1-5; 7 bases are shared with TRBD1. The CDR3 has 15 amino acids. Germline trimming cut 2 bases from V and 2 bases from J; bases unmatched to any gene: 3. The germline V gene has CDR1 SGHTA and CDR2 FQGNSA. The CDR3 DNA reads TGTGCCAGCAGCTTACGACAGGGTGGCAATCAGCCCCAGCATTTT. Translating gives CASSLRQGGNQPQHF.

The CDR3 region has the DNA TGTGCCAGCAGCTTGAACAGGGGAATTAATGAAAAACTGTTTTTT. Translation gives CASSLNRGINEKLFF. This sequence joins TRBV5-4 and TRBJ1-4; 7 nucleotides line up with TRBD1. This CDR3 is 15 amino acids long. CDR1 and CDR2 from the germline V gene are SGHNT and YYREEE (reference sequence). V dropped 1 base and J dropped 4; count of bases not matched to a gene: 4.

This sequence joins TRBV6-5 and TRBJ2-1; D may be TRBD1 or TRBD2 (5 bases each). Germline V gene lookup returns CDR1 MNHEY and CDR2 SVGAGI. The CDR3 length is 13 residues. V was clipped by 6 bases and J by 9 bases, with 15 bases between them. The CDR3 here is CASRGRGLSEQFF. In DNA, the CDR3 is TGTGCCAGCAGGGGACGGGGTTTAAGTGAGCAGTTCTTC.

This clone appeared once. The chain carries TRBV7-8 and TRBJ2-7; 7 bases align to TRBD2. This CDR3 comprises 16 residues. CDR1 and CDR2 from the germline V gene are SGHVS and FQNEAQ. V shed 4 bases and J 0 bases; nucleotides not matched to a gene: 9. Written as DNA, the CDR3 is TGTGCCAGCAGCTCCTACCCCCGGGACTACTCCTACGAGCAGTACTTC. Amino acids: CASSSYPRDYSYEQYF.

This chain uses TRBV2 with TRBJ2-4, with TRBD1 identical over 7 bases. Germline V CDR1 and CDR2: SNHLY, FYNNEI. This CDR3 has 13 residues. V shed 5 bases, J shed 7 bases, and the junction held 5 bases outside the gene matches. In nucleotides, the CDR3 is TGTGCCAGCAGTTTCGGACAGGAGAACATTCAGTACTTC. It specifies CASSFGQENIQYF.

The rearrangement uses TRBV6-1 and TRBJ2-2; unclear D gene. Trimming took 3 bases from V and 13 from J, leaving 12 bases between them. Germline V CDR1 and CDR2: MNHNS, SASEGT. The CDR3 loop spans 12 amino acids. In nucleotides, the CDR3 is TGTGCCAGCAGTGATCGACCGTGGAGGCTGTTTTTT. This translates into CASSDRPWRLFF.